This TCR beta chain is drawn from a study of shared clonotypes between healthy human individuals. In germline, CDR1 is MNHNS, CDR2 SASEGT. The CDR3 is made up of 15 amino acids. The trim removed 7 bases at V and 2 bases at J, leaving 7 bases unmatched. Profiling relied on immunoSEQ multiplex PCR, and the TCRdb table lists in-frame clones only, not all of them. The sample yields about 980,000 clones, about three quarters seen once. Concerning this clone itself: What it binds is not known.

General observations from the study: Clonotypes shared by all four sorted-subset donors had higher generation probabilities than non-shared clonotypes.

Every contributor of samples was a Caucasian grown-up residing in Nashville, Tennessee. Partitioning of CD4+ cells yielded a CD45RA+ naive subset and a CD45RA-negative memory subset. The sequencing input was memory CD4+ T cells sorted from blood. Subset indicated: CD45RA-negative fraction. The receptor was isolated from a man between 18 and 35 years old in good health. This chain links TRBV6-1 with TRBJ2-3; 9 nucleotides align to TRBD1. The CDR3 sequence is CASTLQGAHTDTQYF. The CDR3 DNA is TGTGCCAGCACCTTACAGGGGGCGCACACAGATACGCAGTATTTT.